This record covers a single T cell receptor beta chain. The data were obtained in a study of blood T cell repertoires in COVID-19. Study-level background: PBMCs, B-cell-depleted T cells, or T cells provided the cDNA or gDNA that made up the material.

V dropped 0 bases and J dropped 0 bases, with 7 bases sitting between them. In germline, CDR1 is SGDLS, CDR2 YYNGEE. The CDR3 has 15 amino acids. Sequencing was performed with immunoSEQ multiplex PCR; in TCRdb, only in-frame clones are kept and a portion is missing. This table holds about 280,000 clones, roughly nine tenths found once. The chain has TRBV9 and TRBJ1-3; the D is unclear. Sequenced: peripheral blood. The clonotype was recovered from a man aged 35 to 55 with active or convalescent COVID-19. The CDR3 reads CASSVARYSGNTIYF. CDR3 nucleotides: TGTGCCAGCAGCGTAGCTCGGTACTCTGGAAACACCATATATTTT.